This is a list of T cell receptor beta chains from one sample in a study of blood T cell repertoires in COVID-19. The protocol was immunoSEQ multiplex PCR, while the TCRdb copy is restricted to in-frame clones and leaves out a portion. The sample yields about 160,000 clones, more than 75% seen once. Sequences were obtained from peripheral blood. Every receptor here comes from a middle-aged man with acute or convalescent COVID-19. CDR3s include the opening cysteine and the closing phenylalanine or tryptophan. The D gene is left open where the match is weak. Size is omitted from some rows. Given values are once, few, many or a class for expanded clones.

CDR3 DNA: TGTGCCAGCAGCTTGGTACGGGCAGGGTCGAACACTGAAGCTTTCTTT
CDR3 protein: CASSLVRAGSNTEAFF
clone size: few
J gene: TRBJ1-1
D gene: NA
V gene: TRBV5-4

CDR3 DNA: TGCGCCAGCAGCCGAGCGGGGGGCCCGTACGAGCAGTACTTC
CDR3 protein: CASSRAGGPYEQYF
clone size: NA
J gene: TRBJ2-7
D gene: TRBD2
V gene: TRBV5-1

CDR3 DNA: TGTGCCACAGAGATAGCCACTGAAGCTTTCTTT
CDR3 protein: CATEIATEAFF
clone size: NA
J gene: TRBJ1-1
D gene: NA
V gene: TRBV6-5

CDR3 DNA: TGCGCCAGCAGCTCGGCAGGGCGGCGAGAGACCCAGTACTTC
CDR3 protein: CASSSAGRRETQYF
clone size: NA
J gene: TRBJ2-5
D gene: NA
V gene: TRBV5-1

CDR3 DNA: TGTGCCAGCTCACCACAGGGGAATCAGCCCCAGCATTTT
CDR3 protein: CASSPQGNQPQHF
clone size: NA
J gene: TRBJ1-5
D gene: NA
V gene: TRBV18

CDR3 DNA: TGTGCCACCAGTGACCCGGACAGGGCGGACTATGGCTACACCTTC
CDR3 protein: CATSDPDRADYGYTF
clone size: NA
J gene: TRBJ1-2
D gene: TRBD1
V gene: TRBV24-1

CDR3 DNA: TGTGCTAGCAGCCAGGACGGGGGATGGGGGGAGACCCAGTACTTC
CDR3 protein: CASSQDGGWGETQYF
clone size: NA
J gene: TRBJ2-5
D gene: NA
V gene: TRBV7-7

CDR3 DNA: TGTGCCAGTAGGGAACAGGGGTTAGACACTGAAGCTTTCTTT
CDR3 protein: CASREQGLDTEAFF
clone size: NA
J gene: TRBJ1-1
D gene: TRBD1
V gene: TRBV19

CDR3 DNA: TGTGCCAGCTCACGCGGGGGCTCGTACGAGCAGTACTTC
CDR3 protein: CASSRGGSYEQYF
clone size: NA
J gene: TRBJ2-7
D gene: NA
V gene: TRBV18

CDR3 DNA: TGTGCCAGTAGTATTGAGAGGGGGCGACCCCTCCACTTT
CDR3 protein: CASSIERGRPLHF
clone size: NA
J gene: TRBJ1-6
D gene: TRBD1
V gene: TRBV19

CDR3 DNA: TGTGCCAGCAGTTACTCAGGGATTGACAGCTATGGCTACACCTTC
CDR3 protein: CASSYSGIDSYGYTF
clone size: NA
J gene: TRBJ1-2
D gene: NA
V gene: TRBV6-5

CDR3 DNA: TGTGCTAGTGCCTCTAGGACAGCCGGGACCGAAGCTTTCTTT
CDR3 protein: CASASRTAGTEAFF
clone size: NA
J gene: TRBJ1-1
D gene: NA
V gene: TRBV12-5

CDR3 DNA: TGTGCCAGCATCAATAGGGGAGGGGACACTGAAGCTTTCTTT
CDR3 protein: CASINRGGDTEAFF
clone size: once
J gene: TRBJ1-1
D gene: NA
V gene: TRBV27

CDR3 DNA: TGTGCCAGCAGCCATACAGGGGAAAACTCCTACGAGCAGTACTTC
CDR3 protein: CASSHTGENSYEQYF
clone size: NA
J gene: TRBJ2-7
D gene: TRBD1
V gene: TRBV13

CDR3 DNA: TGCGCCAGCAGCCGCGAGGGGGATAGCAATCAGCCCCAGCATTTT
CDR3 protein: CASSREGDSNQPQHF
clone size: NA
J gene: TRBJ1-5
D gene: NA
V gene: TRBV5-1

CDR3 DNA: TGTGCCAGCAGCGAAGGGACAGGGATTTACGAGCAGTACTTC
CDR3 protein: CASSEGTGIYEQYF
clone size: NA
J gene: TRBJ2-7
D gene: TRBD1
V gene: TRBV9

CDR3 DNA: TGTGCCAGCAGCCCTCGGTGGACAGACCGATCCTACTCTGGAAACACCATATATTTT
CDR3 protein: CASSPRWTDRSYSGNTIYF
clone size: NA
J gene: TRBJ1-3
D gene: NA
V gene: TRBV9

CDR3 DNA: TGTGCCAGTACCTCGCGACAGGGGGGCGGCTACACCTTC
CDR3 protein: CASTSRQGGGYTF
clone size: NA
J gene: TRBJ1-2
D gene: TRBD1
V gene: TRBV19

CDR3 DNA: TGTGCCAGCAGCTCCGGACTAGCGGGAGACGGGCAGTACTTC
CDR3 protein: CASSSGLAGDGQYF
clone size: NA
J gene: TRBJ2-7
D gene: TRBD2
V gene: TRBV3-1/TRBV3-2

CDR3 DNA: TGTGCCAGCAGCCCGGGACAGCCCTATGGCTACACCTTC
CDR3 protein: CASSPGQPYGYTF
clone size: once
J gene: TRBJ1-2
D gene: TRBD1
V gene: TRBV28

CDR3 DNA: TGCAGCGTTGAAGAGGAGGCGGGGAACACTGAAGCTTTCTTT
CDR3 protein: CSVEEEAGNTEAFF
clone size: NA
J gene: TRBJ1-1
D gene: NA
V gene: TRBV29-1

CDR3 DNA: TGTGCCAGCAGCCATTCGGTTGGTCAGCAGTACTTC
CDR3 protein: CASSHSVGQQYF
clone size: NA
J gene: TRBJ2-7
D gene: NA
V gene: TRBV11-2

CDR3 DNA: TGTGCCAGCAGCTTAGAGTTAAATGGGGGGTACTATGGCTACACCTTC
CDR3 protein: CASSLELNGGYYGYTF
clone size: NA
J gene: TRBJ1-2
D gene: NA
V gene: TRBV7-2

CDR3 DNA: TGCGCCAGCAGCCAAGATGGGGCTAGCGGGGGGTCGAATGAGCAGTTCTTC
CDR3 protein: CASSQDGASGGSNEQFF
clone size: few
J gene: TRBJ2-1
D gene: TRBD2
V gene: TRBV4-3

CDR3 DNA: TGCGCCAGCAGCTTGGCCGCAGGGGTTTACGAGCAGTACTTC
CDR3 protein: CASSLAAGVYEQYF
clone size: NA
J gene: TRBJ2-7
D gene: NA
V gene: TRBV5-1

CDR3 DNA: TGTGCCAGCAGCTTAGAGGGCAGGGCCAACTTCTATGGCTACACCTTC
CDR3 protein: CASSLEGRANFYGYTF
clone size: NA
J gene: TRBJ1-2
D gene: NA
V gene: TRBV11-2

CDR3 DNA: TGTGCCAGCAGACGAGACAGCTCTGGGGCCAACGTCCTGACTTTC
CDR3 protein: CASRRDSSGANVLTF
clone size: NA
J gene: TRBJ2-6
D gene: NA
V gene: TRBV3-1/TRBV3-2

CDR3 DNA: TGTGCCAGCAGTGAAACTGGACAGGGGACCACCGGGGAGCTGTTTTTT
CDR3 protein: CASSETGQGTTGELFF
clone size: NA
J gene: TRBJ2-2
D gene: TRBD1
V gene: TRBV2

CDR3 DNA: TGTGCCAGCAGCTTAGTGTCTAGCCTCGGAGATGAGCAGTTCTTC
CDR3 protein: CASSLVSSLGDEQFF
clone size: NA
J gene: TRBJ2-1
D gene: NA
V gene: TRBV7-2

CDR3 DNA: TGTGCCAGTAGTATATCGACGGGGGGCCGTTATGCCTCCTCCTACAATGAGCAGTTCTTC
CDR3 protein: CASSISTGGRYASSYNEQFF
clone size: NA
J gene: TRBJ2-1
D gene: NA
V gene: TRBV19

CDR3 DNA: TGCAGCTCATCCAAACAAACCACTGAAGCTTTCTTT
CDR3 protein: CSSSKQTTEAFF
clone size: NA
J gene: TRBJ1-1
D gene: NA
V gene: TRBV29-1

CDR3 DNA: TGTGCCTGGAGTGTACGGGCAGGGGGCCAGAATGAGCAGTTCTTC
CDR3 protein: CAWSVRAGGQNEQFF
clone size: NA
J gene: TRBJ2-1
D gene: TRBD1
V gene: TRBV30

CDR3 DNA: TGTGCCAGCTCTTTCGGGGACGGACTATTTGGTGAGCAGTTCTTC
CDR3 protein: CASSFGDGLFGEQFF
clone size: NA
J gene: TRBJ2-1
D gene: NA
V gene: TRBV18

CDR3 DNA: TGTGCCAGCAAAAACTTAAACACAGATACGCAGTATTTT
CDR3 protein: CASKNLNTDTQYF
clone size: NA
J gene: TRBJ2-3
D gene: NA
V gene: TRBV6-5

CDR3 DNA: TGTGCCAGCAGCTGGAAAAAGGGGGCCAACACCGGGGAGCTGTTTTTT
CDR3 protein: CASSWKKGANTGELFF
clone size: NA
J gene: TRBJ2-2
D gene: TRBD1
V gene: TRBV7-9

CDR3 DNA: TGTGCCAGTAGTGGGGACAGGAGTATTAACACTGAAGCTTTCTTT
CDR3 protein: CASSGDRSINTEAFF
clone size: NA
J gene: TRBJ1-1
D gene: TRBD1
V gene: TRBV19

CDR3 DNA: TGTGCCAGCAGTTTGGGACATGACTATGGCTACACCTTC
CDR3 protein: CASSLGHDYGYTF
clone size: NA
J gene: TRBJ1-2
D gene: NA
V gene: TRBV25-1

CDR3 DNA: TGTGCCAGCAGCCCCATCGGGATAACGTCCTACAATGAGCAGTTCTTC
CDR3 protein: CASSPIGITSYNEQFF
clone size: NA
J gene: TRBJ2-1
D gene: NA
V gene: TRBV9

CDR3 DNA: TGCAGCGCCCAGGACTTCACAGATACGCAGTATTTT
CDR3 protein: CSAQDFTDTQYF
clone size: NA
J gene: TRBJ2-3
D gene: NA
V gene: TRBV29-1

CDR3 DNA: TGTGCCAGCAGCCTTCGACAGGAGAACACTGAAGCTTTCTTT
CDR3 protein: CASSLRQENTEAFF
clone size: NA
J gene: TRBJ1-1
D gene: NA
V gene: TRBV3-1/TRBV3-2

CDR3 DNA: TGTGCCAGCAGGGAAGACAGGGGGCGGCAAGAGACCCAGTACTTC
CDR3 protein: CASREDRGRQETQYF
clone size: once
J gene: TRBJ2-5
D gene: TRBD1
V gene: TRBV2

CDR3 DNA: TGTGCCAGTAGTGTAGCGGGGGGGAACACCGGGGAGCTGTTTTTT
CDR3 protein: CASSVAGGNTGELFF
clone size: NA
J gene: TRBJ2-2
D gene: TRBD2
V gene: TRBV19

CDR3 DNA: TGTGCCAGCAGAAAGGCGGGACAGGGGTCCTACGAGCAGTACTTC
CDR3 protein: CASRKAGQGSYEQYF
clone size: NA
J gene: TRBJ2-7
D gene: TRBD1
V gene: TRBV6-5

CDR3 DNA: TGTGCCACCAGCAGAGATGGTACTACGCGGGGGGGCTCTGGAAACACCATATATTTT
CDR3 protein: CATSRDGTTRGGSGNTIYF
clone size: NA
J gene: TRBJ1-3
D gene: NA
V gene: TRBV15

CDR3 DNA: TGCGCCAGCAGCCCGGGAGACGGGGTGGGTCAGCCCCAGCATTTT
CDR3 protein: CASSPGDGVGQPQHF
clone size: NA
J gene: TRBJ1-5
D gene: NA
V gene: TRBV5-1

CDR3 DNA: TGTGCCAGCAGTTGGGGGCCCTTAGGCTACGAGCAGTACTTC
CDR3 protein: CASSWGPLGYEQYF
clone size: NA
J gene: TRBJ2-7
D gene: NA
V gene: TRBV6-5

CDR3 DNA: TGTGCCAGCTTCACTTGGACAGGGAAAACTGAAGCTTTCTTT
CDR3 protein: CASFTWTGKTEAFF
clone size: NA
J gene: TRBJ1-1
D gene: TRBD1
V gene: TRBV6-5

CDR3 DNA: TGTGCCAGCAGCAAGACAGGGGGAATTTCAGATACGCAGTATTTT
CDR3 protein: CASSKTGGISDTQYF
clone size: NA
J gene: TRBJ2-3
D gene: TRBD1
V gene: TRBV7-3

CDR3 DNA: TGCGCCAGCAGCCAAGTGTTCGTAGGGCAGACTAACTCCTACGAGCAGTACTTC
CDR3 protein: CASSQVFVGQTNSYEQYF
clone size: NA
J gene: TRBJ2-7
D gene: NA
V gene: TRBV4-3

CDR3 DNA: TGTGCCAGCGGGTCGGGCAGGGTCGATGGCTACACCTTC
CDR3 protein: CASGSGRVDGYTF
clone size: NA
J gene: TRBJ1-2
D gene: NA
V gene: TRBV9

CDR3 DNA: TGTGCCAGCAGCACCCTCCAGGAGGGTGCCTACTATGGCTACACCTTC
CDR3 protein: CASSTLQEGAYYGYTF
clone size: NA
J gene: TRBJ1-2
D gene: NA
V gene: TRBV2

CDR3 DNA: TGTGCCTGGAATGAGGGCGGGGGCCTGGGGGAGCAGTACTTC
CDR3 protein: CAWNEGGGLGEQYF
clone size: NA
J gene: TRBJ2-7
D gene: NA
V gene: TRBV30

CDR3 DNA: TGTGCCAGTAGCGAACGACAGGGCTCTGGAAACACCATATATTTT
CDR3 protein: CASSERQGSGNTIYF
clone size: NA
J gene: TRBJ1-3
D gene: TRBD1
V gene: TRBV19